The clone carrying this T cell receptor (beta chain) was observed a handful of times. What it recognizes is unknown. These data are taken from a study of T cells in Graves' hyperthyroidism and ophthalmopathy. Study-level findings and limits: Most clonotypes expanded in thyroid above 0.001 were likewise present in blood.

A Clinical Activity Score of at least 3, a NOSPECS grade of at least 4 and a duration under 3 months were recorded in the ophthalmopathy patients. Amplified TCR beta CDR3 regions came from RNA transcripts. With the HTBI primer set, the TCR CDR3 went through a first round of RT-PCR. TCRdb ran MiXCR on the multiplex PCR reads and lists one entry per CDR3 protein. The sample has around 610,000 distinct CDR3 sequences; 14% to 15% are singletons. In germline, CDR1 is SGHNT, CDR2 YENEEA. The CDR3 is 15 residues long. V lost 2 bases, J lost 5 bases, and 4 bases stayed unmatched. The sequence was obtained from a woman between 40 and 55 years old with Graves' ophthalmopathy. The sample was blood. This chain connects TRBV11-3 to TRBJ2-5; TRBD1 aligns across 11 bases. The CDR3 DNA sequence: TGTGCCAGCAGCTTAAGAGGACAGGGGGCTGAGACCCAGTACTTC. This translates into CASSLRGQGAETQYF.